These 2 T cell receptor beta chains share one sample of origin, sequenced in a study of blood T cell repertoires in COVID-19. Repertoires were generated with immunoSEQ multiplex PCR, while TCRdb's copy carries only in-frame clones and drops some. Of a few hundred thousand clones listed, 87% were seen once; the top ten hold around 9.3%. Sequencing was done on a sample of PBMCs or T cells enriched from blood (not recorded which). These receptors were taken from a woman between 18 and 29 years old who had recovered from COVID-19.

The chain has TRBV14 and TRBJ2-7; no clear D. From germline, CDR1 is SGHDN and CDR2 FVKESK. V lost 1 base and J lost 3, with 10 bases in between. The CDR3 has 14 amino acids. CDR3 protein: CASSQVVFGYEQYF. In DNA, the CDR3 is TGTGCCAGCAGCCAAGTCGTTTTCGGCTACGAGCAGTACTTC.

This chain connects TRBV9 to TRBJ2-5; TRBD2 matches 9 bases. Germline CDR1 reads SGDLS; CDR2 reads YYNGEE. J gave up 5 bases and V 3 bases, and 8 bases lay outside the gene matches. This CDR3 is built from 15 residues. Here the CDR3 reads CASSDLAGVAETQYF. CDR3 bases: TGTGCCAGCAGCGACTTAGCGGGAGTGGCGGAGACCCAGTACTTC.